Here is one TCR beta chain with its context. This clone was seen more than once but under ten times. This clone's antigen is unknown. The sample holds no much larger clone one base away, and base qualities are not on file. The entry originates in a study of blood T cell repertoires in COVID-19 (dated by TCRdb to 2020 to 2021). The study in broad terms: Collaborator samples came from the United States, Italy and Spain and covered acute and convalescent phases of COVID-19. The samples were drawn from the first 160 participants of the ongoing ImmuneRACE study and from over 950 subjects provided by 6 global collaborators. Sample metadata almost always included a de-identified subject ID, COVID-19 status, age in years and sex. Deeply sampled blood TCRbeta repertoires from subjects exposed to, actively infected with, or recovered from COVID-19 were included in the dataset. The repertoires were made available in a free public database intended to serve as a resource for research on the immune response to SARS-CoV-2. The prospective study material was composed of cDNA or gDNA derived from T cells, B-cell-depleted T cells, or PBMCs. Where available, HLA class I and class II types were taken from metadata supplied by the sample provider and were not determined by assay-based typing.

The CDR3 numbers 15 residues from cysteine through phenylalanine. Solely the CDR3 DNA is kept, with 45 bases framed from the first base. CDR1 and CDR2 (SNHLY, FYNNEI) derive from the germline V gene. The junction carries 11 bases between V and J, which are trimmed by 5 bases and 0 bases respectively. Whole blood was collected in K2EDTA tubes by collaborating institutions according to the institutions' own protocols. For TCRbeta analysis, collaborators shipped samples as frozen whole blood, isolated PBMCs, or DNA extracted from either of those sample types. TCRbeta CDR3 regions were amplified from genomic DNA using the immunoSEQ Assay, a bias-controlled multiplex PCR. The original methods were these. The number of nucleated cells in each sample was estimated by amplification of reference gene primers within the assay. Sequence reads were collapsed and filtered to measure the absolute abundance of every unique TCRbeta CDR3 rearrangement. Productive Simpson clonality was computed per sample as the square root of Simpson's diversity index over productive rearrangements. This immuneACCESS table, as held by TCRdb, lists in-frame sequences with V and J called but not all clones. Of the missing ones, under half trace to an unresolved V gene in checked studies; the others have no known cause. The D gene and trimming were derived from the DNA, and the V and J assignments and clone size from that table. The sample records roughly 40,000 clones, about nine tenths of which are singletons. The ten largest clones add up to roughly 6.2% of the sample.

The full study reports these points: The quantity of clinical and demographic metadata differed by source and by participant and was supplied without curation.

Recombination linked TRBV2 to TRBJ1-3; D gene: possibly TRBD1, on 6 matching bases. Sequencing was done on a sample of peripheral blood. The clonotype comes from a human donor in a cohort sampled during active COVID-19. At the DNA level, the sequence is TGTGCCAGCAGTCAGGACAGAAACTCTGGAAACACCATATATTTT. This gives the protein CASSQDRNSGNTIYF.